This passage covers 21 T cell receptor beta chains from one sample sequenced in a study of vaccination and CD4 T cells after COVID-19. The Oncomine TCR Beta short-read assay was what sequenced the DNA obtained from cultured CD4+ T cells. TCRdb re-called the PCR reads through MiXCR, storing one row per CDR3 protein. Of around 11,000 distinct CDR3 sequences in the sample, approximately 25% were seen once. These receptors have no identified antigens. Treatment in this sample: roughly 10-day PBMC culture with coronavirus spike peptide pools or control peptides (ViraFEST assay). This specimen was CD4+ T cells from blood, cultured in vitro, taken after SARS-CoV-2 vaccination. The receptors were gathered from a human donor who had recovered from COVID-19.

The table lists this clonotype with a few counts. The V call is TRBV24-1, the J call TRBJ2-1; TRBD2 agrees at 10 bases. Germline assignment: CDR1 KGHDR and CDR2 SFDVKD. This CDR3 has 14 amino acids. The junction had 3 bases not matched to a gene; V was cut back by 5 bases and J by 6 bases. The CDR3 coding sequence is TGTGCCACCAGTGCTGCTAGCGGGAGCAATGAGCAGTTCTTC. It encodes CATSAASGSNEQFF.

This clonotype was picked up one time. This chain links TRBV27 with TRBJ2-3; 7 bases match TRBD1. Germline CDR1 reads MNHEY; CDR2 reads SMNVEV (reference sequence). The junction had 5 bases not matched to a gene; V was cut back by 6 bases and J by 5 bases. This CDR3 is built from 13 residues. The CDR3 protein is CASSARGLDTQYF. The DNA of the CDR3 is TGTGCCAGCAGCGCTAGGGGGCTAGATACGCAGTATTTT.

The chain has TRBV20-1 and TRBJ2-3; TRBD1 or TRBD2 may be the D gene (6 bases each). V shed 4 bases and J shed 5 bases, with 7 bases lying between them. The CDR3 consists of 11 residues. The germline V gene encodes CDR1 DFQATT and CDR2 SNEGSKA (reference sequence). In DNA form, the CDR3 reads TGCAGTGCTAAGGGGGGAGATACGCAGTATTTT. Translation gives CSAKGGDTQYF.

This clonotype was found a few times. The chain carries TRBV27 and TRBJ1-1; D gene uncertain. Looked up from germline, CDR1 is MNHEY and CDR2 is SMNVEV (reference sequence). This CDR3 is 14 amino acids long. Trimming shortened V by 8 bases and J by 2 bases, and 15 bases separated the two germline ends. The CDR3 is CASRILGQNTEAFF. The CDR3 nucleotides are TGTGCCAGCCGAATCCTGGGCCAAAACACTGAAGCTTTCTTT.

The chain recombines TRBV28 with TRBJ1-5, with D unclear. Germline CDR1 and CDR2: MDHEN and SYDVKM. Trimming took off 9 bases at V and 2 bases at J, with 11 bases between the two ends. The CDR3 has 13 residues. The CDR3 spells CASNRGGNQPQHF. CDR3 DNA: TGTGCCAGTAACCGCGGGGGCAATCAGCCCCAGCATTTT.

The chain recombines TRBV10-3 with TRBJ1-5, with 7 bases fitting TRBD1. The CDR3 consists of 15 residues. J was trimmed by 7 bases and V by 0 bases; bases with no gene match: 6. The V gene's germline CDR1 is ENHRY and CDR2 SYGVKD. As DNA, the CDR3 is TGTGCCATCAGTGAGTCAGGGACAGCCCAACAGCCCCAGCATTTT. This translates into CAISESGTAQQPQHF.

CDR3 nucleotide sequence: TGTGCCAGCAGCCAAGACGGACAGGGCTCTCAGCCCCAGCATTTT. As protein: CASSQDGQGSQPQHF. The chain links TRBV4-2 to TRBJ1-5; 8 bases line up with TRBD1. The CDR3 contains 15 residues. The germline CDR1 and CDR2 sequences are LGHNA and YNFKEQ. J was trimmed by 6 bases and V by 0 bases; bases with no gene match: 4.

A few counts support this clonotype. Written as DNA, the CDR3 is TGTGCCAGCACCATACAGCTGGCCGGACAGCCCCAGCATTTT. Amino acids: CASTIQLAGQPQHF. The rearrangement links TRBV6-1 to TRBJ1-5; D remains ambiguous. The CDR3 covers 14 residues. V was shortened by 7 bases and J by 7 bases, with 17 bases between the two germline ends. Germline CDR1 MNHNS, CDR2 SASEGT.

This clonotype showed up just a few times. The gene calls are TRBV2 and TRBJ2-5, with unresolved D. Germline V gene lookup returns CDR1 SNHLY and CDR2 FYNNEI. V gave up 4 bases and J gave up 7 bases, with 19 bases separating them. The CDR3 totals 15 residues. CDR3 bases: TGTGCCAGCAGTGGGACGAGTAGGCCCTCAGGGACCCAGTACTTC. Its protein product is CASSGTSRPSGTQYF.

With regard to this clonotype: The limits of the CDR3 on the DNA are not certain, so only TCRdb's listed CDR3 is given. The chain has TRBV7-5 and TRBJ2-3; the DNA was not compared with TRBD1, the D call given in the table. TRBV7-5 is classified as a pseudogene. The CDR3 spans 10 residues, counting both ends. CDR3: CISVPGSGDF.

This chain links TRBV7-2 with TRBJ1-1; 8 nucleotides match TRBD1. Per germline, CDR1 SGHTA and CDR2 FQGNSA. With V trimmed by 5 bases and J by 3 bases, 8 bases remained unmatched. This CDR3 has 15 amino acids. CDR3 nucleotide sequence: TGTGCCAGCAGCCCGCGGGACAGGACGGACACTGAAGCTTTCTTT. This translates into CASSPRDRTDTEAFF.

The J gene is TRBJ2-3, the V gene TRBV27, with D unclear. Germline V gene sequence: CDR1 MNHEY, CDR2 SMNVEV (reference sequence). The CDR3 extends over 14 amino acids. Trimming left V 3 bases short and J 1 base short, with 8 bases between. CDR3 region: CASSFSYRTDTQYF. CDR3 nucleotides: TGTGCCAGCAGTTTCAGCTACCGCACAGATACGCAGTATTTT.

Relative to its sample, this clonotype is large (0.1 to 1%). This chain joins TRBV7-2 and TRBJ2-1; D is uncertain. This CDR3 region has 14 residues. Per the germline V gene, CDR1 is SGHTA and CDR2 is FQGNSA. The V end lost 0 bases, the J end lost 7 bases, and 10 bases lay between the germline ends. CDR3 nucleotides: TGTGCCAGCAGCTTAGCGATACGGCTAAATGAGCAGTTCTTC. Amino acids: CASSLAIRLNEQFF.

A note on this clonotype: Relative to the germline gene, one junction end is altered; a read error may explain this. The chain combines TRBV7-9 with TRBJ2-7, with D maybe TRBD1 (5 bases). Germline lookup yields CDR1 SEHNR and CDR2 FQNEAQ (reference sequence). The CDR3 extends over 14 amino acids. CDR3 protein: CASSPDQGSNEQYF. The DNA of the CDR3 is TGTGCCAGCAGCCCAGACCAGGGCTCCAACGAGCAGTACTTC.

This clonotype rates as medium-sized. The genes are TRBV20-1 and TRBJ2-3, with D unclear. The CDR3 extends over 13 amino acids. The germline gives CDR1 DFQATT, CDR2 SNEGSKA (reference sequence). The CDR3 nucleotides read TGCAGCCTCCTCGTTCGGTCCACAGATACGCAGTATTTT. It specifies CSLLVRSTDTQYF.

The V and J genes are TRBV7-2 and TRBJ2-2, with 7 bases lining up with TRBD1. Germline lookup yields CDR1 SGHTA and CDR2 FQGNSA. V gave up 6 bases and J gave up 5 bases; unmatched junction bases: 6. The CDR3 is made up of 14 amino acids. The CDR3: CASRGGYATGELFF. CDR3 coding DNA: TGTGCCAGCAGAGGGGGCTACGCTACCGGGGAGCTGTTTTTT.

This clonotype was detected only a few times. The rearrangement joins TRBV20-1 to TRBJ1-5; tentative D call: TRBD1 (6 bases). The CDR3 is 13 residues long. Germline-derived CDR1 and CDR2 are DFQATT and SNEGSKA (reference sequence). CDR3 sequence reads: CSAGTYSNQPQHF. The CDR3 coding sequence is TGCAGCGCCGGGACATATAGCAATCAGCCCCAGCATTTT.

The DNA of the CDR3 is TGTGCCAGCACGGATCTCGACGGGGCCAACGTCCTGACTTTC. It codes for CASTDLDGANVLTF. V is TRBV7-6 and J is TRBJ2-6; no clear D. Germline V CDR1 and CDR2: SGHVS, FNYEAQ. The CDR3 is 14 amino acids. V dropped 7 bases and J dropped 4 bases, with 11 bases sitting between them.

The chain joins TRBV20-1 to TRBJ2-7, with 11 nucleotides matching TRBD1. The CDR3 is made up of 16 amino acids. V shed 1 base and J 2 bases; nucleotides not matched to a gene: 7. Germline V CDR1 and CDR2: DFQATT, SNEGSKA (reference sequence). CDR3 DNA: TGCAGTGCTAGAGGTCGGCCGGGACAGGGGGCCTACGAGCAGTACTTC. It yields the protein CSARGRPGQGAYEQYF.

This clonotype has more than one count but fewer than ten. V gene TRBV5-4 combines with J gene TRBJ1-1; D remains unclear. The length of the CDR3 is 14 residues. The V gene's germline CDR1 is SGHNT and CDR2 YYREEE (reference sequence). The V gene lost 4 bases and the J gene lost 0 bases, with 10 bases spanning the gap. The CDR3 nucleotides are TGTGCCAGCAGCAGGGAGCCCATGAACACTGAAGCTTTCTTT. Residues: CASSREPMNTEAFF.

This rearrangement joins TRBV20-1 to TRBJ2-5; 7 positions agree with TRBD2. V gave up 3 bases and J gave up 6 bases; unmatched junction bases: 10. CDR3 length: 14 residues. Germline V gene sequence: CDR1 DFQATT, CDR2 SNEGSKA (reference sequence). This CDR3 is CSARVVGGGKTQYF. CDR3 DNA: TGCAGTGCTAGGGTTGTGGGGGGGGGGAAGACCCAGTACTTC.